The 9 T cell receptor beta chains in this list originate from one sample, sequenced in a study of technical replicates of blood from several donors. Data came from immunoSEQ multiplex PCR; TCRdb stores just in-frame clones and leaves some out. This table holds almost 90,000 clones, roughly 94% found once. The sequenced sample consisted of T cells isolated from PBMCs. The receptors originated from a human donor in good health.

V is TRBV5-1 and J is TRBJ2-1; 9 nucleotides agree with TRBD2. The ends lost 4 bases at V and 1 base at J; junction bases unmatched: 3. This CDR3 spans 15 amino acids. The germline CDR1 and CDR2 sequences are SGHRS and YFSETQ. CDR3: CASSPGLASYNEQFF. CDR3 nucleotides: TGCGCCAGCAGCCCTGGACTAGCGTCCTACAATGAGCAGTTCTTC.

This rearrangement joins TRBV7-8 to TRBJ2-7, with D possibly matching TRBD1 (6 bases). Per germline, CDR1 SGHVS and CDR2 FQNEAQ. Trimming cost V 5 bases and J 2 bases, with 13 bases left between them. This CDR3 contains 14 residues. Here the CDR3 reads CASSPSTGTYEQYF. The CDR3 bases are TGTGCCAGCAGCCCCTCGACAGGTACCTACGAGCAGTACTTC.

Written as DNA, the CDR3 is TGTGCCTGGAGCCCGGGGGAGCAGCAGTACTTC. Residues: CAWSPGEQQYF. This chain uses TRBV30 with TRBJ2-7; tentative D call: TRBD2 (6 bases). V lost 3 bases, J lost 8 bases, and 11 bases lay in between. Germline V CDR1 and CDR2: GTSNPN, SVGIG (reference sequence). The CDR3 is made up of 11 amino acids. Variable domain in full (rest from reference TRBV30 and TRBJ2-7): SQTIHQWPATLVQPVGSPLSLECTVEGTSNPNLYWYRQAAGRGLQLLFYSVGIGQISSEVPQNLSASRPQDRQFILSSKKLLLSDSGFYLCAWSPGEQQYFGPGTRLTVT.

The chain combines TRBV19 with TRBJ2-1; D is perhaps TRBD2 (6 bases). The germline V gene has CDR1 LNHDA and CDR2 SQIVND (reference sequence). CDR3 length equals 17 residues. Trimming left V 3 bases short and J 0 bases short, with 15 bases between. CDR3 region: CASSIPYRGSSYNEQFF. The CDR3 bases are TGTGCCAGTAGTATCCCATATCGGGGGAGCTCCTACAATGAGCAGTTCTTC.

The rearrangement links TRBV6-4 to TRBJ2-2; possibly TRBD1 for D (5 bases). CDR1 is MRHNA and CDR2 is SNTAGT in the germline V gene. The CDR3 consists of 13 residues. V was shortened by 3 bases and J by 3 bases, with 5 bases between the two germline ends. The CDR3: CASSETDTGELFF. CDR3 bases: TGTGCCAGCAGTGAGACAGACACCGGGGAGCTGTTTTTT.

The chain has TRBV5-4 and TRBJ2-7; possibly TRBD1 for D (6 bases). Trimming took off 0 bases at V and 7 bases at J, with 14 bases between the two ends. CDR3 length: 14 residues. CDR1 and CDR2 from the germline V gene are SGHNT and YYREEE (reference sequence). The CDR3 sequence: CASSLDQGTGEQYF. The DNA of the CDR3 is TGTGCCAGCAGCTTGGACCAGGGGACGGGGGAGCAGTACTTC.

The V call is TRBV9, the J call TRBJ2-3; tentative D call: TRBD2 (6 bases). The CDR3 totals 15 residues. V shed 0 bases and J shed 3 bases, with 11 bases lying between them. Germline V gene sequence: CDR1 SGDLS, CDR2 YYNGEE. CDR3 bases: TGTGCCAGCAGCGTAGTAGGAGGGAGGACAGATACGCAGTATTTT. This encodes CASSVVGGRTDTQYF.

The CDR3 region is CASTKQGAGYGYTF. The CDR3, as DNA: TGTGCCAGCACCAAACAGGGGGCCGGGTATGGCTACACCTTC. The chain recombines TRBV5-4 with TRBJ1-2, with 9 nucleotides matching TRBD1. The CDR3 length is 14 residues. The V and J ends lost 6 bases and 5 bases, in that order; junction bases with no gene match: 8. The germline V gene has CDR1 SGHNT and CDR2 YYREEE (reference sequence).

The chain links TRBV19 to TRBJ2-1; no reliable D call. This CDR3 contains 15 residues. Germline V gene data show CDR1 as LNHDA and CDR2 as SQIVND (reference sequence). V lost 1 base and J lost 0, with 7 bases in between. The CDR3 region is CASSIGTVSYNEQFF. Written as DNA, the CDR3 is TGTGCCAGTAGTATAGGCACAGTCTCCTACAATGAGCAGTTCTTC.